These T cell receptor beta chains were read from a single sample in a study of a mutant IDH1 vaccine in newly diagnosed glioma. Sequencing was performed with immunoSEQ multiplex PCR; in TCRdb, only in-frame clones are kept and a portion is missing. The top ten hold approximately 15% of the sample, which has under 40,000 clones, 81% seen once. For these TCRs, the target antigens are not known. The specimen comprised PBMCs, sampled from a glioma patient whose treatment included an IDH1 peptide vaccine. Source of these receptors: a man aged 25-40 years with glioma. Each CDR3 is given with its conserved first and last residue. D genes are given only for firm matches. Not all rows give a size; the values are once, few, many and, for expanded clones, a class.

.	.	TRBV29-1	TRBJ2-1	CSVDAWGYEQFF	TGCAGCGTCGACGCGTGGGGATATGAGCAGTTCTTC
.	TRBD2	TRBV27	TRBJ2-7	CASSPLAGEGSYEQYF	TGTGCCAGCAGTCCCCTAGCGGGAGAGGGGTCCTACGAGCAGTACTTC
.	.	TRBV10-3	TRBJ1-5	CAIARTSNQPQHF	TGTGCCATCGCGCGGACTAGCAATCAGCCCCAGCATTTT
.	.	TRBV5-1	TRBJ2-7	CASSLALAYEQYF	TGCGCCAGCAGCCTGGCGTTGGCCTACGAGCAGTACTTC
few	TRBD1	TRBV27	TRBJ1-5	CASSLSGDSYLPYNQPQHF	TGTGCCAGCAGTTTATCGGGGGACAGCTATCTGCCCTACAATCAGCCCCAGCATTTT
.	.	TRBV7-9	TRBJ1-1	CASSLAAGSLF	TGTGCCAGCAGCTTAGCGGCTGGGTCCCTCTTT
.	TRBD1	TRBV29-1	TRBJ2-7	CSVAPGQHSYEQYF	TGCAGCGTTGCCCCGGGACAGCACTCCTACGAGCAGTACTTC
.	.	TRBV2	TRBJ2-1	CASPAGGGSSYNEQFF	TGTGCCAGCCCCGCAGGGGGCGGGAGCTCCTACAATGAGCAGTTCTTC
.	TRBD1	TRBV14	TRBJ2-7	CASSQPGTGAYEQYF	TGTGCCAGCAGCCAACCCGGGACAGGGGCCTACGAGCAGTACTTC
.	.	TRBV20-1	TRBJ2-7	CSASGGYEQYF	TGCAGTGCTAGCGGGGGTTACGAGCAGTACTTC
.	TRBD2	TRBV7-8	TRBJ2-7	CASSPGTSGPYEQYF	TGTGCCAGCAGCCCCGGGACTAGCGGCCCCTACGAGCAGTACTTC
few	TRBD1	TRBV6-5	TRBJ1-1	CASSRGQTNTEAFF	TGTGCCAGCAGTCGGGGACAGACGAACACTGAAGCTTTCTTT
.	.	TRBV4-1	TRBJ1-3	CASSLFQGFGNTIYF	TGCGCCAGCAGCCTATTCCAGGGCTTTGGAAACACCATATATTTT
once	.	TRBV6-5	TRBJ1-1	CASSYSGGGDTEAFF	TGTGCCAGCAGTTACTCGGGGGGTGGGGACACTGAAGCTTTCTTT
.	TRBD1	TRBV6-1	TRBJ1-2	CASSAETGGARYGYTF	TGTGCCAGCAGTGCCGAGACAGGGGGCGCCAGGTATGGCTACACCTTC
.	.	TRBV6-4	TRBJ1-1	CASNLQVGRTEAFF	TGTGCCAGCAACCTCCAGGTAGGGCGGACTGAAGCTTTCTTT
few	TRBD1	TRBV29-1	TRBJ1-2	CSVESTDRYYGYTF	TGCAGCGTTGAATCTACGGACAGGTATTATGGCTACACCTTC
.	TRBD1	TRBV30	TRBJ1-2	CAWLTGGYYGYTF	TGTGCCTGGCTGACAGGGGGGTACTATGGCTACACCTTC
.	.	TRBV29-1	TRBJ1-1	CSVLRAEAFF	TGCAGCGTTCTTCGAGCTGAAGCTTTCTTT
.	.	TRBV19	TRBJ2-3	CASSIGGMADTQYF	TGTGCCAGTAGTATCGGTGGGATGGCAGATACGCAGTATTTT
.	.	TRBV7-9	TRBJ2-1	CASSLARGSYNEQFF	TGTGCCAGCAGCTTAGCCAGGGGTTCCTACAATGAGCAGTTCTTC
.	TRBD1	TRBV2	TRBJ2-5	CASRRDRGETQYF	TGTGCCAGCAGGAGGGACAGGGGTGAGACCCAGTACTTC
.	.	TRBV25-1	TRBJ2-1	CASSVPGIYNEQFF	TGTGCCAGCAGTGTTCCGGGGATCTACAATGAGCAGTTCTTC
.	.	TRBV9	TRBJ2-7	CASSVGDVTYEQYF	TGTGCCAGCAGCGTAGGGGACGTCACCTACGAGCAGTACTTC
.	.	TRBV5-1	TRBJ2-1	CASSLDSYEQFF	TGCGCCAGCAGCTTGGACAGCTATGAGCAGTTCTTC
.	.	TRBV11-2	TRBJ1-1	CASSPGTPWGTEAFF	TGTGCCAGCAGCCCAGGGACACCTTGGGGCACTGAAGCTTTCTTT
once	TRBD1	TRBV5-1	TRBJ2-1	CASSQGVSSYNEQFF	TGCGCCAGCAGCCAGGGGGTTAGCTCCTACAATGAGCAGTTCTTC
.	.	TRBV29-1	TRBJ1-1	CSVAGAPTEAFF	TGCAGCGTTGCGGGGGCCCCCACTGAAGCTTTCTTT
.	TRBD1	TRBV10-3	TRBJ1-1	CAISGQENTEAFF	TGTGCCATCAGCGGACAGGAAAACACTGAAGCTTTCTTT
.	TRBD1	TRBV5-1	TRBJ2-6	CASRDQGVTGANVLTF	TGCGCCAGCAGGGATCAGGGGGTCACTGGGGCCAACGTCCTGACTTTC
.	.	TRBV4-1	TRBJ1-1	CASSLRGNTEAFF	TGCGCCAGCAGCCTGCGGGGGAACACTGAAGCTTTCTTT
.	.	TRBV21-1	TRBJ1-2	CASRDGRPKKEYGYTF	TGTGCCAGCAGAGATGGCAGGCCGAAAAAAGAGTATGGCTACACCTTC
.	.	TRBV25-1	TRBJ2-7	CASSDTYEQYF	TGTGCCAGCAGTGATACCTACGAGCAGTACTTC
.	TRBD1	TRBV2	TRBJ2-5	CARLDRAQETQYF	TGTGCCAGACTTGACAGGGCCCAAGAGACCCAGTACTTC
.	.	TRBV6-1	TRBJ1-5	CASSDLPGTHQPQHF	TGTGCCAGCAGTGACTTGCCCGGGACACATCAGCCCCAGCATTTT
.	TRBD1	TRBV19	TRBJ2-7	CASSIRGQIYYEQYF	TGTGCCAGTAGTATCCGGGGACAGATTTACTACGAGCAGTACTTC
.	TRBD1	TRBV19	TRBJ1-5	CASSASTGGYQPQHF	TGTGCCAGTAGTGCATCAACAGGGGGTTATCAGCCCCAGCATTTT
.	TRBD2	TRBV7-8	TRBJ2-3	CASSLRAGPAPSLDF	TGTGCCAGCAGCTTAAGAGCGGGGCCTGCTCCCAGTTTGGATTTT
.	.	TRBV7-2	TRBJ2-3	CASSLERLYTQYF	TGTGCCAGCAGCTTAGAACGTCTTTATACGCAGTATTTT
medium-sized	TRBD1	TRBV7-2	TRBJ1-2	CASTAGGGSYGYTF	TGTGCCAGCACCGCGGGAGGGGGCTCCTATGGCTACACCTTC
.	TRBD1	TRBV30	TRBJ2-1	CAWSLRDRDYNEQFF	TGTGCCTGGAGTCTCCGGGACAGGGACTACAATGAGCAGTTCTTC
.	.	TRBV6-6	TRBJ1-1	CASSYSRRPNTEAFF	TGTGCCAGCAGTTACTCAAGGAGACCGAACACTGAAGCTTTCTTT
.	TRBD2	TRBV28	TRBJ2-7	CASSPLSRDYYSYEQYF	TGTGCCAGCAGTCCACTATCCCGGGACTACTATTCCTACGAGCAGTACTTC
.	TRBD2	TRBV10-3	TRBJ2-5	CAISLGRGEHIQETQYF	TGTGCCATCAGCCTCGGGAGGGGAGAGCATATACAAGAGACCCAGTACTTC
.	.	TRBV5-1	TRBJ1-4	CASSRPQGSNEKLFF	TGCGCCAGCAGCCGACCACAGGGCTCTAATGAAAAACTGTTTTTT
once	.	TRBV6-5	TRBJ2-5	CASSQGPTQYF	TGTGCCAGCAGCCAGGGACCGACCCAGTACTTC
.	TRBD1	TRBV19	TRBJ1-5	CASRDRGNQPQHF	TGTGCCAGTAGGGACAGGGGGAATCAGCCCCAGCATTTT
.	.	TRBV5-1	TRBJ2-7	CASSLTDPYYEQYF	TGCGCCAGCAGCTTGACAGACCCCTACTACGAGCAGTACTTC
few	.	TRBV7-9	TRBJ1-1	CASSLKTVSRTEAFF	TGTGCCAGCAGCTTAAAAACAGTCTCGAGAACTGAAGCTTTCTTT
.	TRBD1	TRBV2	TRBJ1-2	CASSEGGQGARGYTF	TGTGCCAGCAGTGAAGGGGGTCAGGGGGCGAGAGGCTACACCTTC
.	TRBD1	TRBV19	TRBJ2-2	CASSFLGQHTGELFF	TGTGCCAGTAGTTTTTTGGGACAGCACACCGGGGAGCTGTTTTTT
.	TRBD1	TRBV7-9	TRBJ2-7	CASSHGQGVYEQYF	TGTGCCAGCAGCCATGGACAGGGAGTATACGAGCAGTACTTC
.	TRBD2	TRBV30	TRBJ2-7	CAWSSGLARNEQYF	TGTGCCTGGAGTTCGGGACTAGCGAGGAACGAGCAGTACTTC
few	TRBD2	TRBV5-4	TRBJ2-1	CASSQSLAGAGNEQFF	TGTGCCAGCAGCCAGAGCCTGGCGGGAGCGGGCAATGAGCAGTTCTTC
.	TRBD1	TRBV2	TRBJ1-2	CASTQTGGALGYTF	TGTGCCAGCACCCAGACAGGGGGAGCCTTGGGCTACACCTTC
.	.	TRBV7-8	TRBJ1-1	CASSFDGSGIRGTEAFF	TGTGCCAGCAGCTTCGACGGGTCGGGTATTAGGGGGACTGAAGCTTTCTTT